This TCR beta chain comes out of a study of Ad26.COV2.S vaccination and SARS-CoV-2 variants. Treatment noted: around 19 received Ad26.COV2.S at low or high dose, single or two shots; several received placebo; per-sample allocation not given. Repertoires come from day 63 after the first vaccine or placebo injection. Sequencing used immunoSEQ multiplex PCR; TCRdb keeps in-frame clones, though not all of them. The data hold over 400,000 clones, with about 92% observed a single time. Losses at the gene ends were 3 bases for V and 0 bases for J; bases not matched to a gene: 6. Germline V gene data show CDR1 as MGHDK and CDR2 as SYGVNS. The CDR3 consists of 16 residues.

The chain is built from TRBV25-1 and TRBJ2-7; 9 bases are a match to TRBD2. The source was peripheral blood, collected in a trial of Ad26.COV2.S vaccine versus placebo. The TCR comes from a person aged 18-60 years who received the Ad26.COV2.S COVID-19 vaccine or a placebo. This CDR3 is CASSDPRSGSSYEQYF. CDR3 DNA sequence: TGTGCCAGCAGTGATCCTCGTAGCGGGAGCTCCTACGAGCAGTACTTC.